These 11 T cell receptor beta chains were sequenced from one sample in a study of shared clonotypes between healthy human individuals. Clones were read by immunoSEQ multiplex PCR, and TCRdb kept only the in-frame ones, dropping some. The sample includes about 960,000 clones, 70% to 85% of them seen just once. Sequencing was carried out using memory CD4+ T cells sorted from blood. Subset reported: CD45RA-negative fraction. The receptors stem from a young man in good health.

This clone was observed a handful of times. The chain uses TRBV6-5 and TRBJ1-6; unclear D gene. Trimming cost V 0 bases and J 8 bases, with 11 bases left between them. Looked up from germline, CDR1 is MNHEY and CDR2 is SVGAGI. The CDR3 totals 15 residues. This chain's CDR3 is CASSYSNTVDSPLHF. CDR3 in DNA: TGTGCCAGCAGTTACTCGAACACGGTTGATTCACCCCTCCACTTT.

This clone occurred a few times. DNA for the CDR3: TGTGCCAGCGGGGATAGGTTAGGGAATGGAAACACCATATATTTT. This codes for CASGDRLGNGNTIYF. The chain combines TRBV6-1 with TRBJ1-3, with D uncertain. From germline, CDR1 is MNHNS and CDR2 SASEGT. Trimming pared 8 bases from V and 3 bases from J, leaving 17 bases between. The CDR3 is 15 residues long.

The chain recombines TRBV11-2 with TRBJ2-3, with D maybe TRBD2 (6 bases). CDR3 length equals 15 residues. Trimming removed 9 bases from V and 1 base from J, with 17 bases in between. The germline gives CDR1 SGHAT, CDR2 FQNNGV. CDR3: CASQWRGFGTDTQYF. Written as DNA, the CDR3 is TGTGCCAGTCAATGGCGGGGCTTTGGCACAGATACGCAGTATTTT. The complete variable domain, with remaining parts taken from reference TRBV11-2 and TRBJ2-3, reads EAGVAQSPRYKIIEKRQSVAFWCNPISGHATLYWYQQILGQGPKLLIQFQNNGVVDDSQLPKDRFSAERLKGVDSTLKIQPAKLEDSAVYLCASQWRGFGTDTQYFGPGTRLTVL.

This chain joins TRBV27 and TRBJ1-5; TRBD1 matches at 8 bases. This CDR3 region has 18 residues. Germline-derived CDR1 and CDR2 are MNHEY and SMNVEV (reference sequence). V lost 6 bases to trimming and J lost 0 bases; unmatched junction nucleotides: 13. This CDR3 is CASRYRGTGGYSNQPQHF. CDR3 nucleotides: TGTGCCAGCAGATACCGTGGGACAGGAGGATATAGCAATCAGCCCCAGCATTTT.

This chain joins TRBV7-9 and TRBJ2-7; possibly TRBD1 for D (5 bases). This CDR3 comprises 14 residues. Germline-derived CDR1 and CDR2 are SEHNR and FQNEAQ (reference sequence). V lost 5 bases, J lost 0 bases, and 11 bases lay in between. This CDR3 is CASSPYRNSYEQYF. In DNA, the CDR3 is TGTGCCAGCAGCCCATACAGGAACTCCTACGAGCAGTACTTC.

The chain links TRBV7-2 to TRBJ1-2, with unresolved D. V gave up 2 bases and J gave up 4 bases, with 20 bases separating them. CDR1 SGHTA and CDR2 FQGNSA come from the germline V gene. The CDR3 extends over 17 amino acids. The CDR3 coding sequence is TGTGCCAGCAGCTTAAAGGGTAGTGGGCAGTTCCTCTATGGCTACACCTTC. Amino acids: CASSLKGSGQFLYGYTF.

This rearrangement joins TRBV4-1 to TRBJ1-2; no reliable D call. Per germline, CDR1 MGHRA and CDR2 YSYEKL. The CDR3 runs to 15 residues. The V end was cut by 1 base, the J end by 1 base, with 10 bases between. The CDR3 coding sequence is TGCGCCAGCAGCCAAGTTGTCGGAAGTAACTATGGCTACACCTTC. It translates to CASSQVVGSNYGYTF.

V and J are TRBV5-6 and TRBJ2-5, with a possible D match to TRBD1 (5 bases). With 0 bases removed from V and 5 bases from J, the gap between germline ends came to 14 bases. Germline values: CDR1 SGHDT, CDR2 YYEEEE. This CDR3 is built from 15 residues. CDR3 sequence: CASSLVGQGGETQYF. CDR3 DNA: TGTGCCAGCAGCTTGGTTGGGCAGGGCGGCGAGACCCAGTACTTC.

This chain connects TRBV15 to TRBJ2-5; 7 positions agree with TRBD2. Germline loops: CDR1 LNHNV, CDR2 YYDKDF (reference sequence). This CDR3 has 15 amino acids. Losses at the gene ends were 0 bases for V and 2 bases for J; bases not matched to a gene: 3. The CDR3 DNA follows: TGTGCCACCAGCAGAGACGGGGGGAATCAAGAGACCCAGTACTTC. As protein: CATSRDGGNQETQYF. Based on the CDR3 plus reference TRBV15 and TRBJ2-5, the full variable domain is DAMVIQNPRYQVTQFGKPVTLSCSQTLNHNVMYWYQQKSSQAPKLLFHYYDKDFNNEADTPDNFQSRRPNTSFCFLDIRSPGLGDTAMYLCATSRDGGNQETQYFGPGTRLLVL.

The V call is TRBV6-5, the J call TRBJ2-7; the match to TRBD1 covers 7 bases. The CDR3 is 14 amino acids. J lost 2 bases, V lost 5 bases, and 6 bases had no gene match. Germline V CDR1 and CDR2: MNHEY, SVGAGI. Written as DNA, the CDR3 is TGTGCCAGCAGTCCAACAGGGGCCCCCTACGAGCAGTACTTC. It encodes CASSPTGAPYEQYF.

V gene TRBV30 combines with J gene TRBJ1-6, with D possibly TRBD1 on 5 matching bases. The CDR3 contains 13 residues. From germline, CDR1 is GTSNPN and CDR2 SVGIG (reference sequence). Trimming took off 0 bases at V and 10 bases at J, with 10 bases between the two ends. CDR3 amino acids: CAWSVERTSPLHF. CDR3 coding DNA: TGTGCCTGGAGTGTTGAGAGGACATCACCCCTCCACTTT.